This TCR beta chain was recorded in a study of T cells in localized non-small cell lung cancer. For this clone: Its antigen is as yet unknown.

Sequenced by immunoSEQ multiplex PCR; TCRdb stores in-frame clones only, minus some. The sample includes 9,800 or so clones, just under 45% of them seen just once. Study-wide results and caveats: Blood T cell density predicted longer survival; adjacent-lung clonality, shorter. Detection in adjacent lung was observed for a median about 50 of the top 100 tumor clones.

CDR1 and CDR2 from the germline V gene are SGHVT and SQSDAQ. This CDR3 spans 13 amino acids. V was clipped by 1 base and J by 3 bases, with 7 bases between them. This sequence was found in a woman aged 40 to 75 with stage I lung adenocarcinoma. The sequenced sample was lymph node tissue, obtained before any cancer treatment. V gene TRBV7-4 combines with J gene TRBJ2-7, with D possibly being TRBD1 (5 bases). The CDR3 is CASSLGQNYEQYF. For the CDR3, the DNA is TGTGCCAGCAGCTTAGGACAGAACTACGAGCAGTACTTC.